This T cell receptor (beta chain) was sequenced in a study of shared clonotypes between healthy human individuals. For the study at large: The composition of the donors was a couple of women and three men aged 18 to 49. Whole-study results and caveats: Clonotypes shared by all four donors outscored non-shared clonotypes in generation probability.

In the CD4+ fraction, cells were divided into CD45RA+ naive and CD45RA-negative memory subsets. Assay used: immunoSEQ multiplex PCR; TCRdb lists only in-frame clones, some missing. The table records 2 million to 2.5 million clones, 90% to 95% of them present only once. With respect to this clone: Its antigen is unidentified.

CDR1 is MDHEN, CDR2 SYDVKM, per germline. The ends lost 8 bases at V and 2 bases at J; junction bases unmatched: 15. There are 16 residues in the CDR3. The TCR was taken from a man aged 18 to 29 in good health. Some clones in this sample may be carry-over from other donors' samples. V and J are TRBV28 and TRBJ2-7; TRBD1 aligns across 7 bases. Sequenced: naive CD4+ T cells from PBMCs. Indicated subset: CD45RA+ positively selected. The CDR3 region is CASRSPHRTGTYEQYF. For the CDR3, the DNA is TGTGCCAGCCGCTCCCCTCACCGGACAGGCACCTACGAGCAGTACTTC.